The next 10 T cell receptor beta chains were all read from a single sample in a study of T cell repertoires in cytomegalovirus infection. MiXCR was run by TCRdb on the reads, yielding one entry per CDR3 protein. The sample holds nearly 650,000 distinct CDR3 sequences, 20% to 25% seen once. The specimen was CD8+ T cells from PBMCs. The receptor source for this set is a human donor in good health (CMV status not recorded). Some clones in this sample may be carry-over from other donors' samples.

This chain joins TRBV6-2 or TRBV6-3 and TRBJ2-1; TRBD2 might be the D (6 bases). CDR3 length: 16 amino acids. Per the germline V gene, CDR1 is MNHEY and CDR2 is SVGEGT. The V gene lost 2 bases and the J gene lost 1 base, with 12 bases spanning the gap. CDR3 loop: CASSYVAGLSYNEQFF. The CDR3 nucleotides read TGTGCCAGCAGTTACGTGGCGGGGTTATCCTACAATGAGCAGTTCTTC.

The V gene is TRBV6-2 or TRBV6-3, the J gene TRBJ1-3; no clear D. This CDR3 has 13 residues. The germline gives CDR1 MNHEY, CDR2 SVGEGT. V was clipped by 8 bases and J by 4 bases, with 12 bases between them. The CDR3 nucleotides are TGTGCCAGCGACCGACCCAGGGGAAACACCATATATTTT. It codes for CASDRPRGNTIYF.

This clonotype was detected only a few times. The chain recombines TRBV6-5 with TRBJ2-3, with a tentative D call TRBD2 (6 bases). The CDR3 covers 16 residues. From germline, CDR1 is MNHEY and CDR2 SVGAGI. V was pared by 5 bases and J by 2 bases, with 17 bases between. This CDR3 is CASSPASDPSTDTQYF. As DNA, the CDR3 is TGTGCCAGCAGTCCCGCTAGCGACCCTTCCACAGATACGCAGTATTTT.

The J gene is TRBJ2-1, the V gene TRBV6-5; maybe TRBD2 (7 bases). Germline CDR1 and CDR2: MNHEY and SVGAGI. The CDR3 has 13 amino acids. Trimming took off 8 bases at V and 2 bases at J, with 10 bases between the two ends. CDR3 in amino acids: CASGGAAYNEQFF. Here the CDR3 DNA reads TGTGCCAGCGGGGGGGCAGCCTACAATGAGCAGTTCTTC.

As concerns this clonotype: At one end the junction does not follow the germline gene, possibly because of a read error. V gene TRBV4-1 combines with J gene TRBJ1-1; 7 nucleotides align to TRBD1. Germline V gene lookup returns CDR1 MGHRA and CDR2 YSYEKL. The CDR3 runs to 14 residues. CDR3 sequence reads: CASCQRGLDTEAFF. The CDR3 DNA reads TGCGCCAGCTGCCAGAGGGGGCTGGACACTGAAGCTTTCTTT.

This clonotype was found a few times. The chain carries TRBV7-6 and TRBJ2-7; 9 nucleotides agree with TRBD2. V lost 5 bases, J lost 4 bases, and 12 bases stayed unmatched. Germline V gene data show CDR1 as SGHVS and CDR2 as FNYEAQ. CDR3 length: 16 amino acids. The CDR3 sequence is CASSPEIAGVGYEQYF. The CDR3 DNA follows: TGTGCCAGCAGCCCGGAAATAGCGGGGGTCGGATACGAGCAGTACTTC.

The V call is TRBV2, the J call TRBJ1-2; D unresolved. This CDR3 region has 14 residues. Looked up from germline, CDR1 is SNHLY and CDR2 is FYNNEI. V lost 7 bases to trimming and J lost 8 bases, with 20 bases between them. The CDR3 loop reads CASIPPVMREGYTF. The CDR3 nucleotides read TGTGCCAGCATCCCCCCTGTAATGAGAGAGGGCTACACCTTC.

Only a few counts were recorded for this clonotype. CDR3 nucleotides: TGTGCCAGCGCCAAGACAGGGTTCGAGCAGTACGTC. This translates into CASAKTGFEQYV. The chain joins TRBV28 to TRBJ2-7; 7 positions agree with TRBD1. The CDR3 has 12 residues. CDR1 and CDR2 from the germline V gene are MDHEN and SYDVKM. The ends lost 8 bases at V and 6 bases at J; junction bases unmatched: 7.

The chain employs TRBV4-1 and TRBJ1-1; unclear D gene. The germline V gene encodes CDR1 MGHRA and CDR2 YSYEKL. Trimming removed 4 bases from V and 0 bases from J, with 15 bases in between. CDR3 length: 16 residues. For the CDR3, the DNA is TGCGCCAGCAGCCCTCGGACCGGTAACATGAACACTGAAGCTTTCTTT. It codes for CASSPRTGNMNTEAFF.

This clonotype was recorded many times. The chain is built from TRBV7-6 and TRBJ1-1; D call uncertain. Trimming pared 1 base from V and 2 bases from J, leaving 11 bases between. CDR3 length equals 15 residues. Germline loops: CDR1 SGHVS, CDR2 FNYEAQ. The CDR3 protein is CASSLGQTGNTEAFF. The CDR3 DNA is TGTGCCAGCAGCTTAGGGCAAACGGGAAACACTGAAGCTTTCTTT. Complete variable domain (other parts from reference TRBV7-6 and TRBJ1-1): GAGVSQSPRYKVTKRGQDVALRCDPISGHVSLYWYRQALGQGPEFLTYFNYEAQQDKSGLPNDRFSAERPEGSISTLTIQRTEQRDSAMYRCASSLGQTGNTEAFFGQGTRLTVV.